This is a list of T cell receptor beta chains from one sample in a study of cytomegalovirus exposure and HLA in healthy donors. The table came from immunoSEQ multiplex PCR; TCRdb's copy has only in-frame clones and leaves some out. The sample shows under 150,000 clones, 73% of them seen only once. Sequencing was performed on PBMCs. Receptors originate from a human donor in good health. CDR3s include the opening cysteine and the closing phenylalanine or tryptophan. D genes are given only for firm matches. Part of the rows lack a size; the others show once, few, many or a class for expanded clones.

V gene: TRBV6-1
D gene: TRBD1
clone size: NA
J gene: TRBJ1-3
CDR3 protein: CASSQRQGSGNTIYF
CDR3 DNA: TGTGCCAGCAGTCAAAGACAGGGGTCTGGAAACACCATATATTTT

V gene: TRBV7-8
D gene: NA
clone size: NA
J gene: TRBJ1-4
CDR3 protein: CASSSLGGNREKLFF
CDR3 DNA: TGTGCCAGCAGCTCCCTGGGAGGGAACAGAGAAAAACTGTTTTTT

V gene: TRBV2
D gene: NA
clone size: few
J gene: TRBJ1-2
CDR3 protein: CASSGTSFGYTF
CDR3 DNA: TGTGCCAGCAGTGGGACAAGTTTTGGCTACACCTTC

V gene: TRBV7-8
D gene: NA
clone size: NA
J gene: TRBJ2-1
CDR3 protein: CASSSPKRWTRNEQFF
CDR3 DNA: TGTGCCAGCAGCTCCCCAAAAAGGTGGACTCGCAATGAGCAGTTCTTC

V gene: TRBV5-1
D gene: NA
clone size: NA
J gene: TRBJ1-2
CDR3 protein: CASSLAGTGPSNRGYTF
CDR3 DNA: TGCGCCAGCAGTTTGGCAGGTACAGGGCCGTCAAATCGTGGCTACACCTTC

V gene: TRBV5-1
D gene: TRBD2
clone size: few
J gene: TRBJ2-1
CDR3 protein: CASSLAAGVGEQFF
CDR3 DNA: TGCGCCAGCAGCTTGGCGGCGGGAGTGGGTGAGCAGTTCTTC

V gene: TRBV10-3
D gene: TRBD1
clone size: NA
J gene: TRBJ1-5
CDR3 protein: CAISESKGGAPQHF
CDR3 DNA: TGTGCCATCAGTGAGTCAAAAGGGGGCGCGCCCCAGCATTTT

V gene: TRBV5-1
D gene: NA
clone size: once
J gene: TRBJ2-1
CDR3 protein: CASSLAGDLYNEQFF
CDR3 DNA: TGCGCCAGCAGCTTGGCGGGGGACCTCTACAATGAGCAGTTCTTC

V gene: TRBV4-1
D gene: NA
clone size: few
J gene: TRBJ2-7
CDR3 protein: CASSQDRGIAF
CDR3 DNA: TGCGCCAGCAGCCAAGATCGGGGAATTGCTTTC

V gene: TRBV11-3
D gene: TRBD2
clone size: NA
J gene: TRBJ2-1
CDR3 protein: CASTRGGGRVYNEQFF
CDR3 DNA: TGTGCCAGCACTCGAGGGGGCGGGAGGGTCTACAATGAGCAGTTCTTC

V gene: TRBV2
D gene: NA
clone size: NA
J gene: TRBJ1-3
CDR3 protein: CASTGISSGNTIYF
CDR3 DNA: TGTGCCAGCACAGGGATATCTTCTGGAAACACCATATATTTT

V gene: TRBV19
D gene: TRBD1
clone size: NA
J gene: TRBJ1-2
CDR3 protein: CASNNRGVEGYTF
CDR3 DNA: TGTGCCAGTAACAACAGGGGGGTCGAAGGCTACACCTTC

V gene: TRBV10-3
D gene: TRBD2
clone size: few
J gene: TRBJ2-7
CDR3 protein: CAISGDGTSGPYEQYF
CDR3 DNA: TGTGCCATCAGTGGTGACGGGACTAGCGGGCCCTACGAGCAGTACTTC

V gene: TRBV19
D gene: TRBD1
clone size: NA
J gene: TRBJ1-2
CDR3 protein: CASSQGGGGYTF
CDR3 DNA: TGTGCCAGTAGCCAGGGGGGTGGAGGCTACACCTTC

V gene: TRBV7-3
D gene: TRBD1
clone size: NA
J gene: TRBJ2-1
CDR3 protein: CASSPRQGSSYNEQFF
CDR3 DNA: TGTGCCAGCAGCCCTCGACAGGGTAGCTCCTACAATGAGCAGTTCTTC

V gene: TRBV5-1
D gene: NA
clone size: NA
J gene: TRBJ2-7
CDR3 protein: CASSLGQTSPYEQYF
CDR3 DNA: TGCGCCAGCAGCTTAGGACAGACCAGCCCCTACGAGCAGTACTTC

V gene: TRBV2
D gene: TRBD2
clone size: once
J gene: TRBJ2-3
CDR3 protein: CASKEGLAGVFTQYF
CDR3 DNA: TGTGCCAGCAAGGAGGGACTAGCGGGAGTGTTTACGCAGTATTTT

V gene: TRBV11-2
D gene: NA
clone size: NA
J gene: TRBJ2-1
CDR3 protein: CASSLELADEQFF
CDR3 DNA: TGTGCCAGCAGCTTGGAACTAGCCGATGAGCAGTTCTTC

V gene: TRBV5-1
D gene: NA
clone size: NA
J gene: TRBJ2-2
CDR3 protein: CASSTGDTGELFF
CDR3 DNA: TGCGCCAGCAGCACGGGAGACACCGGGGAGCTGTTTTTT

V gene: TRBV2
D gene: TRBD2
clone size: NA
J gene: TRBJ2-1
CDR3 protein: CASSAGTSIRGEQFF
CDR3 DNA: TGTGCCAGCAGTGCCGGGACTAGCATTAGGGGTGAGCAGTTCTTC

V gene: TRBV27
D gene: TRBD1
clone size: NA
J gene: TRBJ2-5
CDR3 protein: CASSGTDETQYF
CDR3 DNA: TGTGCCAGCAGCGGGACAGACGAGACCCAGTACTTC

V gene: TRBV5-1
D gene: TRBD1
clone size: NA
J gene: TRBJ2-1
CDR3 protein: CASSPGTGGAYNEQFF
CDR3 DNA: TGCGCCAGCAGTCCCGGGACAGGGGGGGCCTACAATGAGCAGTTCTTC

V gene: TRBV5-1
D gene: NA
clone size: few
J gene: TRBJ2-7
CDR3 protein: CASSLIEPSRDEQYF
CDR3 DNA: TGCGCCAGCAGCTTGATTGAACCCTCGAGGGACGAGCAGTACTTC

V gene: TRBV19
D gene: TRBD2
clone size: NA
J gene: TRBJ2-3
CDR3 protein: CASGRAGGLSDTQYF
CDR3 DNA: TGTGCCAGCGGTAGAGCGGGGGGGCTCTCAGATACGCAGTATTTT

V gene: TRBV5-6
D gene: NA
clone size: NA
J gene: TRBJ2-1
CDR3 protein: CASSLGLQGSFKQFF
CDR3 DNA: TGTGCCAGCAGCTTGGGTCTACAGGGCTCCTTTAAGCAGTTCTTC

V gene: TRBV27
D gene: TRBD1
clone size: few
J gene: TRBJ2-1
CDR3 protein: CASSQSTGEVSNEQFF
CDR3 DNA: TGTGCCAGCAGCCAATCGACAGGGGAGGTATCCAATGAGCAGTTCTTC

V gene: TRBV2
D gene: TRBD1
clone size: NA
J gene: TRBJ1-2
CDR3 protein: CASSEATGRGYGYTF
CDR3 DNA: TGTGCCAGCAGTGAAGCGACAGGGCGCGGCTATGGCTACACCTTC

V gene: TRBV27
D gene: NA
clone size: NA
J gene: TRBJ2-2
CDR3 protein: CASSSHGELFF
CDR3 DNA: TGTGCCAGCAGTTCCCATGGGGAGCTGTTTTTT

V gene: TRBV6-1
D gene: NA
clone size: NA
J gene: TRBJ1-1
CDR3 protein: CASRIPRVLNTEAFF
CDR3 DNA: TGTGCCAGCAGGATCCCGCGGGTTCTTAACACTGAAGCTTTCTTT

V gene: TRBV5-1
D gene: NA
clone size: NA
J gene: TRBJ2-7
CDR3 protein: CASSDSPGDEQYF
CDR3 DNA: TGCGCCAGCAGCGATAGTCCCGGGGACGAGCAGTACTTC

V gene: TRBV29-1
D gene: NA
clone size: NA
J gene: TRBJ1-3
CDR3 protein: CSVQNRVVDTIYF
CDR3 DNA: TGCAGTGTTCAAAACAGGGTTGTGGACACCATATATTTT

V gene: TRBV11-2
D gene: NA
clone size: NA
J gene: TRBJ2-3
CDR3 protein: CASSQGGGTYTDTQYF
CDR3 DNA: TGTGCCAGCAGCCAAGGGGGAGGGACATACACAGATACGCAGTATTTT

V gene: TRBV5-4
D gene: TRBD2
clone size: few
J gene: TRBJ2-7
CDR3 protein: CASSSNPSGDYYEQYF
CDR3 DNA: TGTGCCAGCAGCTCAAACCCTAGCGGGGATTACTACGAGCAGTACTTC

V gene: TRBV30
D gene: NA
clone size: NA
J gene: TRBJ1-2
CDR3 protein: CAWRSQGFYGYTF
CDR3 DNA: TGTGCCTGGAGATCACAGGGTTTCTATGGCTACACCTTC

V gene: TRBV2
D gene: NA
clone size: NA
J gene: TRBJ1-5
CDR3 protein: CASSSGTNNQPQHF
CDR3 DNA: TGTGCCAGCAGTTCCGGGACAAACAATCAGCCCCAGCATTTT

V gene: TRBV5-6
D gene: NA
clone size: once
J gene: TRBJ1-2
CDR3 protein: CASSLGGSYGYTF
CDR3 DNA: TGTGCCAGCAGCTTGGGAGGATCCTATGGCTACACCTTC